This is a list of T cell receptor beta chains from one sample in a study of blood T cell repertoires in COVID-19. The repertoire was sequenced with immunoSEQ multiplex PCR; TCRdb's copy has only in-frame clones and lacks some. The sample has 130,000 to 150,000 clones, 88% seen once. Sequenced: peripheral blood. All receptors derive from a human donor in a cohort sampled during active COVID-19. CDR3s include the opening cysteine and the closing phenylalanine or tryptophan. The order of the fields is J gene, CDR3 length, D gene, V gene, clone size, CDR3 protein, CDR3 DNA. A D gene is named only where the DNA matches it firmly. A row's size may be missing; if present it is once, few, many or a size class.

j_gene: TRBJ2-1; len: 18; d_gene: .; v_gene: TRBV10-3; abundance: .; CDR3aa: CAISSDRGQREGHGEQFF; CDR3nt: TGTGCCATCAGTAGTGACAGGGGGCAGCGGGAGGGCCACGGTGAGCAGTTCTTC
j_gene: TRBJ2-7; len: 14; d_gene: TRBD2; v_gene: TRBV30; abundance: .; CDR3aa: CAWNSRGRAYEQYF; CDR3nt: TGTGCCTGGAATTCCCGCGGGAGAGCCTACGAGCAGTACTTC
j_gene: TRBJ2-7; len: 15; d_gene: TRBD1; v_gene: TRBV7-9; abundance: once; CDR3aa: CASSAGQGGTYEQYF; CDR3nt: TGTGCCAGCAGCGCGGGACAGGGGGGGACCTACGAGCAGTACTTC
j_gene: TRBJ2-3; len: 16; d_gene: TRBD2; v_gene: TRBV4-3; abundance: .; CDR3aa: CASSQGDYFYTDTQYF; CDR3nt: TGCGCCAGCAGCCAAGGGGACTACTTCTACACAGATACGCAGTATTTT
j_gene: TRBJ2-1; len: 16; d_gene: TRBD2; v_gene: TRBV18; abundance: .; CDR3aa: CASSPLAGSSYNEQFF; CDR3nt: TGTGCCAGCTCACCCCTAGCGGGGAGCTCCTACAATGAGCAGTTCTTC
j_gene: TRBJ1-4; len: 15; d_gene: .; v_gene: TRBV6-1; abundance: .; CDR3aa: CASSEVGGLGEKLFF; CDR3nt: TGTGCCAGCAGTGAAGTGGGGGGATTGGGTGAAAAACTGTTTTTT
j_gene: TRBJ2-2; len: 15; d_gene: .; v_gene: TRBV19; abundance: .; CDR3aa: CASSMWTENTGELFF; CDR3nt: TGTGCCAGTAGTATGTGGACAGAGAACACCGGGGAGCTGTTTTTT
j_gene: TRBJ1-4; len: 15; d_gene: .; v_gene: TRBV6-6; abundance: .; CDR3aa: CASSYFGVGGEKLFF; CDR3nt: TGTGCCAGCAGTTACTTCGGGGTGGGAGGTGAAAAACTGTTTTTT
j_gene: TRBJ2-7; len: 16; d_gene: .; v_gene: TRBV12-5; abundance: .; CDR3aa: CASGPRTETSSYEQYF; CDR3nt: TGTGCTAGTGGACCAAGGACAGAAACTTCCTCCTACGAGCAGTACTTC
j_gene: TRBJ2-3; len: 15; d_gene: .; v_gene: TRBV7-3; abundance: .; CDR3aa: CASSDGLTTTDTQYF; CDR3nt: TGTGCCAGCAGCGATGGACTGACAACCACAGATACGCAGTATTTT
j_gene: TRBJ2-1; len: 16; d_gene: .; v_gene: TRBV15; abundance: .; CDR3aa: CATSRDRPSRYNEQFF; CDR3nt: TGTGCCACCAGCAGAGATAGGCCTAGCAGATACAATGAGCAGTTCTTC
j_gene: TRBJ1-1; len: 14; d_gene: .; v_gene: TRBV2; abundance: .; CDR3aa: CASSPGQGFAEAFF; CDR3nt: TGTGCCAGCAGTCCGGGACAAGGGTTCGCTGAAGCTTTCTTT
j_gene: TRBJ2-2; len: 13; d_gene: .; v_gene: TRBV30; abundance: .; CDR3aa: CAWDYKNTGELFF; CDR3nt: TGTGCCTGGGATTATAAGAACACCGGGGAGCTGTTTTTT
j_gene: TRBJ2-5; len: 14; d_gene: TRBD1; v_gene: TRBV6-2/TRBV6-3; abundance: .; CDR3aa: CASSTGTGAETQYF; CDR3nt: TGTGCCAGCAGTACCGGGACAGGGGCCGAGACCCAGTACTTC
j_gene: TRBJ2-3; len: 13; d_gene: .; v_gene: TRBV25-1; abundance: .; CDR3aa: CASSVQITDTQYF; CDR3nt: TGTGCCAGCAGTGTCCAGATAACAGATACGCAGTATTTT
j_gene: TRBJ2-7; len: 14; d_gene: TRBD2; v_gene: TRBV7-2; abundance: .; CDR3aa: CASRDGGSTYEQYF; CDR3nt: TGTGCCAGCAGGGACGGGGGGAGCACCTACGAGCAGTACTTC
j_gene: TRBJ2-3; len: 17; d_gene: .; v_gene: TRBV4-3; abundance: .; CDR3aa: CASSQVGAGTGTDTQYF; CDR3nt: TGCGCCAGCAGCCAAGTTGGGGCAGGAACCGGCACAGATACGCAGTATTTT
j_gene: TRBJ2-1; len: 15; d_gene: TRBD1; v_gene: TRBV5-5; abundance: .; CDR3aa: CASSVGQGSYNEQFF; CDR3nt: TGTGCCAGCAGCGTCGGACAGGGCTCCTACAATGAGCAGTTCTTC
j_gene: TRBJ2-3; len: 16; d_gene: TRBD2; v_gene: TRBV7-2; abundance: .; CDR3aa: CASSSKAGGGTDTQYF; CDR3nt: TGTGCCAGCAGCTCAAAAGCGGGGGGTGGCACAGATACGCAGTATTTT
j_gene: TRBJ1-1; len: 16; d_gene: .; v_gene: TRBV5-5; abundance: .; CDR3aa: CASSLGSGLVLTEAFF; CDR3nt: TGTGCCAGCAGCTTGGGGTCAGGACTCGTGCTCACTGAAGCTTTCTTT
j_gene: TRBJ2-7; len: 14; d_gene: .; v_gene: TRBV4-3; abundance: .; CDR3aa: CASSQDYRPYEQYF; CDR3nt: TGCGCCAGCAGCCAAGATTACAGACCCTACGAGCAGTACTTC
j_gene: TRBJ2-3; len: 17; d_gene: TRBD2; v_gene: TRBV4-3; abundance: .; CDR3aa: CASSQESRGGGVDTQYF; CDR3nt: TGCGCCAGCAGCCAAGAGTCCCGGGGGGGCGGGGTAGATACGCAGTATTTT